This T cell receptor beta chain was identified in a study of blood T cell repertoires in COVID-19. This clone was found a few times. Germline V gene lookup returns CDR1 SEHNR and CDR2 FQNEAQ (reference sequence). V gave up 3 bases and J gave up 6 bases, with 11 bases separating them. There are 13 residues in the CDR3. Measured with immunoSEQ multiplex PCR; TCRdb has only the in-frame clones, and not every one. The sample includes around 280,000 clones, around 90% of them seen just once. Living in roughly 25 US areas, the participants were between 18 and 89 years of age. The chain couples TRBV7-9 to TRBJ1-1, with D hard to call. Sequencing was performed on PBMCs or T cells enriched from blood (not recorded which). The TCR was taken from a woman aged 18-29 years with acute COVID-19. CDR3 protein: CASSFGTTSEAFF. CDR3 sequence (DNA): TGTGCCAGCAGCTTTGGTACAACATCTGAAGCTTTCTTT.